The 17 T cell receptor beta chains given below trace back to one sample, sequenced in a study of kidney transplant recipient with SARS-CoV-2 infection. Using its own MiXCR run on the reads, TCRdb lists one record per CDR3 protein. The table has 200,000 to 300,000 distinct CDR3 sequences, about 28% seen once. Sequences were derived from a blood sample, sampled at baseline and on day 111 from a kidney transplant recipient. These receptors were collected from a male patient in his thirties who had COVID-19 and was a kidney transplant recipient. The graft donor may have contributed some T cells.

Turning to this clonotype: Given a much more abundant clone one base away, this may be a read error. This chain connects TRBV20-1 to TRBJ1-1; D is possibly TRBD1 (5 bases). V was shortened by 1 base and J by 4 bases, with 25 bases between the two germline ends. The germline V gene has CDR1 DFQATT and CDR2 SNEGSKA (reference sequence). The CDR3 spans 18 residues. For the CDR3, the DNA is TGCAGTGCTAGAGCCAGGGACGGCCGAAAACGGGTGAGCACTGAAGCTTTCTTT. This translates into CSARARDGRKRVSTEAFF.

This clonotype was counted ten times or more. The chain uses TRBV5-1 and TRBJ2-2; tentatively, D is TRBD1 or TRBD2 (5 bases each). Trimming shortened V by 1 base and J by 0 bases, and 10 bases separated the two germline ends. The CDR3 totals 16 residues. Looked up from germline, CDR1 is SGHRS and CDR2 is YFSETQ. Here the CDR3 reads CASSLPGTANTGELFF. As DNA, the CDR3 is TGCGCCAGCAGCTTGCCTGGGACGGCGAACACCGGGGAGCTGTTTTTT.

The chain uses TRBV7-1 and TRBJ1-2; no firm D call. TRBV7-1 is an ORF, with its function uncertain. The CDR3 is 17 amino acids. Trimming shortened V by 5 bases and J by 4 bases, and 23 bases separated the two germline ends. The CDR3 region is CASSEPSHEGKTYGYTF. CDR3 DNA sequence: TGTGCCAGCAGCGAGCCAAGTCACGAGGGAAAGACCTATGGCTACACCTTC.

The CDR3 DNA sequence: TGTGCCAGCAGCTTAGGCGGGGGCTCCTACAATGAGCAGTTCTTC. It yields the protein CASSLGGGSYNEQFF. V and J are TRBV7-6 and TRBJ2-1, with 7 bases aligning to TRBD2. CDR3 length equals 15 residues. CDR1 is SGHVS, CDR2 FNYEAQ, per germline. J lost 0 bases, V lost 1 base, and 0 bases had no gene match.

This clonotype was counted many times. The V gene is TRBV19, the J gene TRBJ2-4, with 10 bases fitting TRBD1. Germline V CDR1 and CDR2: LNHDA, SQIVND (reference sequence). V shed 5 bases and J 2 bases; nucleotides not matched to a gene: 3. The CDR3 runs 15 residues. CDR3 DNA: TGTGCCAGTAGTCGGGACAGGGGTTCCAAAAACATTCAGTACTTC. Its translation is CASSRDRGSKNIQYF.

The rearrangement joins TRBV24-1 to TRBJ2-1, with 12 positions matching TRBD1. The CDR3 sequence is 18 residues long. Germline assignment: CDR1 KGHDR and CDR2 SFDVKD. V was pared by 3 bases and J by 2 bases, with 7 bases of the junction left unmatched. The CDR3 here is CATSDPSGTGGPYNEQFF. The CDR3 DNA is TGTGCCACCAGTGATCCTTCCGGGACAGGGGGCCCCTACAATGAGCAGTTCTTC.

Points on this clonotype: Since a much larger clone is just one base distant, this may be a read error. This chain connects TRBV7-9 to TRBJ1-5; D gene ambiguous. The CDR3 covers 13 residues. Germline CDR1 and CDR2: SEHNR and FQNEAQ (reference sequence). The chain's CDR3 is CANSARANQPQHF. CDR3 nucleotides: TGTGCCAACAGCGCCCGGGCCAATCAGCCCCAGCATTTT.

This chain joins TRBV5-1 and TRBJ2-2, with D perhaps matching TRBD2 (6 bases). Trimming took off 4 bases at V and 6 bases at J, with 16 bases between the two ends. The CDR3 consists of 15 residues. In germline, CDR1 is SGHRS, CDR2 YFSETQ. The CDR3 nucleotides read TGCGCCAGCAGCCTCTCCCCGCGGAGGGCCGGGGAGCTGTTTTTT. The encoded protein is CASSLSPRRAGELFF.

The table lists this clonotype with many counts. V is TRBV2 and J is TRBJ2-7; no firm D call. Germline V gene sequence: CDR1 SNHLY, CDR2 FYNNEI. V was clipped by 2 bases and J by 0 bases, with 8 bases between them. The CDR3 has 14 amino acids. The CDR3 DNA follows: TGTGCCAGCAGTGAACAACAGAGCTCCTACGAGCAGTACTTC. Translation: CASSEQQSSYEQYF.

The sample holds many counts of this clonotype. The chain combines TRBV2 with TRBJ1-3; TRBD1 aligns across 7 bases. The ends lost 5 bases at V and 0 bases at J; junction bases unmatched: 7. CDR1 SNHLY and CDR2 FYNNEI come from the germline V gene. The CDR3 sequence is 16 residues long. CDR3 bases: TGTGCCAGCAGTAGGACAGGCGCCTTCTCTGGAAACACCATATATTTT. Translating it yields CASSRTGAFSGNTIYF.

The chain is built from TRBV5-1 and TRBJ2-1; 9 positions agree with TRBD1. This CDR3 comprises 12 residues. The J segment lost 15 bases and the V segment lost 4 bases, leaving 8 bases of the junction unmatched. CDR1 and CDR2 from the germline V gene are SGHRS and YFSETQ. For the CDR3, the DNA is TGCGCCAGCAGCCCGGGGACAGGGTCGTTGTTCTTC. Residues: CASSPGTGSLFF.

As to this clonotype: A much larger clone lies one base from this, so it may be a read error. The V gene is TRBV20-1, the J gene TRBJ2-7; 10 bases are a match to TRBD1. Germline-derived CDR1 and CDR2 are DFQATT and SNEGSKA (reference sequence). The CDR3 runs 15 residues. The DNA for the CDR3 is TGCAGTGCTGGGAGACAGGGGGCATTTTCCTACGAGCAGCACTTC. It codes for CSAGRQGAFSYEQHF.

The rearrangement links TRBV10-2 to TRBJ1-2; D is uncertain. CDR1 is WSHSY, CDR2 SAAADI, per germline. The length of the CDR3 is 17 residues. With 7 bases removed from V and 4 bases from J, the gap between germline ends came to 25 bases. CDR3 DNA sequence: TGCGCCAGCAATCTGATGATCACTTCTAGAAAGACCTATGGCTACACCTTC. It yields the protein CASNLMITSRKTYGYTF.

At least ten counts were recorded for this clonotype. The genes are TRBV2 and TRBJ1-1; D is unresolved. The CDR3 loop spans 16 amino acids. The germline V and J ends were trimmed by 0 bases and 7 bases, with 18 bases remaining between them. Germline-derived CDR1 and CDR2 are SNHLY and FYNNEI. CDR3 nucleotides: TGTGCCAGCAGTGAAGCGCATGTTGGAGGGCAAGGTGAAGCTTTCTTT. This codes for CASSEAHVGGQGEAFF.

A remark on this clonotype: This may arise from a read error, as a much more abundant clone is one base away. The rearrangement joins TRBV7-2 to TRBJ1-4; D might be TRBD1 (5 bases). Germline lookup yields CDR1 SGHTA and CDR2 FQGNSA. The CDR3 totals 14 residues. The CDR3 bases are TGTGCCGGCAGCCGGGACGGACGGAATGAAAAACTGTTTTTT. It specifies CAGSRDGRNEKLFF.

This clonotype was detected ten times or more. CDR3 sequence (DNA): TGCGCCAGCAGCTTAGGGGGCCCAATGAACACTGAAGCTTTCTTT. This translates into CASSLGGPMNTEAFF. The chain links TRBV5-1 to TRBJ1-1; TRBD1 matches at 7 bases. The junction had 4 bases not matched to a gene; V was cut back by 2 bases and J by 0 bases. From germline, CDR1 is SGHRS and CDR2 YFSETQ. The CDR3 loop spans 15 amino acids.

This clonotype occurred many times. This chain connects TRBV7-2 to TRBJ1-2; D remains ambiguous. The CDR3 runs 17 residues. Per the germline V gene, CDR1 is SGHTA and CDR2 is FQGNSA. The V gene lost 1 base and the J gene lost 4 bases, with 19 bases spanning the gap. The CDR3 loop reads CASSLGVRDGKTYGYTF. DNA of the CDR3: TGTGCCAGCAGCTTAGGGGTCAGAGACGGAAAGACCTATGGCTACACCTTC.